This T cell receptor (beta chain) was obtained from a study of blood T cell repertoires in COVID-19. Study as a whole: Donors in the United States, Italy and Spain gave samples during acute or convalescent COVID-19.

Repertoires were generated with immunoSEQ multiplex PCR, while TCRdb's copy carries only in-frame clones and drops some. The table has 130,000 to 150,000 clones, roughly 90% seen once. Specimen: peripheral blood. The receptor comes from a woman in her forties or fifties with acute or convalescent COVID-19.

CDR3 in amino acids: CASSKVGLAGTGELFF. CDR3 DNA: TGTGCCAGCAGCAAAGTCGGACTAGCGGGCACCGGGGAGCTGTTTTTT. The chain links TRBV21-1 to TRBJ2-2; TRBD2 reflects the table's D call only, with no check against the DNA. TRBV21-1 constitutes a pseudogene. CDR3 length: 16 residues.